Listed here are 18 T cell receptor beta chains from one sample, sequenced in a study of T-cell memory formation after mild COVID-19. TCRdb fed the 5' RACE reads into MiXCR, producing one record per CDR3 protein. Of 450,000 to 650,000 distinct CDR3 sequences in the sample, roughly 18% were seen once. Source material: PBMCs or a T cell subset sorted from them (not recorded which). These TCRs come from an adult woman who had mild COVID-19 (a few samples of this study predate the infection). Cell type and time point are not known.

J is TRBJ2-5 and V is TRBV5-6, with TRBD2 as a possible D gene (6 bases). The CDR3 loop spans 17 amino acids. CDR1 and CDR2 from the germline V gene are SGHDT and YYEEEE. With 4 bases removed from V and 4 bases from J, the gap between germline ends came to 23 bases. In nucleotides, the CDR3 is TGTGCCAGCAGCCCAAATTACGGGGCCACCGGGAGAGAGACCCAGTACTTC. Amino acid sequence: CASSPNYGATGRETQYF.

CDR3 in DNA: TGTGCCTGCCGGGGTAGCTCCTACGAGCAGTACTTC. Protein product: CACRGSSYEQYF. This sequence joins TRBV11-2 and TRBJ2-7, with a possible D match to TRBD2 (5 bases). From germline, CDR1 is SGHAT and CDR2 FQNNGV. V was shortened by 11 bases and J by 0 bases, with 11 bases between the two germline ends. The length of the CDR3 is 12 residues.

The CDR3 DNA follows: TGTGCCAGCGACCTAACAGGGAATACCGGGGAGCTGTTTTTT. This gives the protein CASDLTGNTGELFF. The chain carries TRBV9 and TRBJ2-2; D may be TRBD1 (6 bases). The CDR3 spans 14 residues. The germline V and J ends were trimmed by 7 bases and 5 bases, with 15 bases remaining between them. The V gene's germline CDR1 is SGDLS and CDR2 YYNGEE. Combining the CDR3 with reference TRBV9 and TRBJ2-2 gives the whole variable domain DSGVTQTPKHLITATGQRVTLRCSPRSGDLSVYWYQQSLDQGLQFLIQYYNGEERAKGNILERFSAQQFPDLHSELNLSSLELGDSALYFCASDLTGNTGELFFGEGSRLTVL.

This clonotype was seen many times. V gene TRBV5-1 combines with J gene TRBJ1-5; D not certain. Deletions cut 0 bases from V and 4 bases from J, with 8 bases between. This CDR3 has 14 amino acids. Germline values: CDR1 SGHRS, CDR2 YFSETQ. Here the CDR3 reads CASSLGPGNQPQHF. CDR3 sequence (DNA): TGCGCCAGCAGCTTGGGGCCGGGTAATCAGCCCCAGCATTTT.

This clonotype was observed a few times. The chain employs TRBV5-4 and TRBJ1-1; D gene unclear. V lost 10 bases to trimming and J lost 1 base, with 11 bases between them. Germline assignment: CDR1 SGHNT and CDR2 YYREEE (reference sequence). The CDR3 sequence is 12 residues long. CDR3 in DNA: TGTGCCGCCCGGGGTCAGAACACTGAAGCTTTCTTT. Residues: CAARGQNTEAFF.

J is TRBJ1-5 and V is TRBV2; D is ambiguous. The ends were cut back, 7 bases at V and 4 bases at J, with 14 bases in the middle. This CDR3 is built from 14 residues. Per germline, CDR1 SNHLY and CDR2 FYNNEI. The chain's CDR3 is CASNPYPGNQPQHF. The CDR3 DNA follows: TGTGCCAGCAACCCATACCCGGGGAATCAGCCCCAGCATTTT. Supplemented by reference TRBV2 and TRBJ1-5, the full variable domain reads EPEVTQTPSHQVTQMGQEVILRCVPISNHLYFYWYRQILGQKVEFLVSFYNNEISEKSEIFDDQFSVERPDGSNFTLKIRSTKLEDSAMYFCASNPYPGNQPQHFGDGTRLSIL.

The rearrangement links TRBV6-6 to TRBJ2-5, with unresolved D. CDR3 length: 15 residues. The V end lost 6 bases, the J end lost 2 bases, and 16 bases lay between the germline ends. From germline, CDR1 is MNHNY and CDR2 SVGAGI (reference sequence). CDR3 amino acids: CASSSSSRGQETQYF. The CDR3 DNA is TGTGCCAGCAGCTCCTCTTCTAGAGGACAAGAGACCCAGTACTTC.

The rearrangement uses TRBV5-1 and TRBJ1-2; D might be TRBD1 (5 bases). The germline CDR1 and CDR2 sequences are SGHRS and YFSETQ. There are 15 residues in the CDR3. The ends were cut back, 1 base at V and 0 bases at J, with 10 bases in the middle. In nucleotides, the CDR3 is TGCGCCAGCAGCTTGCAGGGATCTGCTAACTATGGCTACACCTTC. As protein: CASSLQGSANYGYTF.

V is TRBV25-1 and J is TRBJ2-7; no reliable D call. Trimming took 0 bases from V and 5 from J, leaving 8 bases between them. This CDR3 is 13 amino acids long. Germline loops: CDR1 MGHDK, CDR2 SYGVNS. The CDR3 spells CASSEYEGNEQYF. The CDR3 DNA reads as TGTGCCAGCAGTGAATACGAAGGGAACGAGCAGTACTTC.

This clonotype was seen a few times. This sequence joins TRBV5-6 and TRBJ2-7; D not resolved. Trimming stripped 3 bases from V and 0 bases from J, with 10 bases between. Germline V gives CDR1 SGHDT, CDR2 YYEEEE. The CDR3 extends over 14 amino acids. CDR3: CASSSLLYSYEQYF. The CDR3, as DNA: TGTGCCAGCAGCTCGCTCCTATACTCCTACGAGCAGTACTTC.

The chain recombines TRBV7-9 with TRBJ1-6; D is perhaps TRBD1 (5 bases). The ends were cut back, 3 bases at V and 8 bases at J, with 17 bases in the middle. Germline V gene lookup returns CDR1 SEHNR and CDR2 FQNEAQ (reference sequence). The CDR3 length is 16 residues. The CDR3 region has the DNA TGTGCCAGCAGCTTCCTTGGAGGGGCCCTAGATTCACCCCTCCACTTT. Its protein is CASSFLGGALDSPLHF. The variable domain in full, with the rest retrieved from reference TRBV7-9 and TRBJ1-6, is DTGVSQNPRHKITKRGQNVTFRCDPISEHNRLYWYRQTLGQGPEFLTYFQNEAQLEKSRLLSDRFSAERPKGSFSTLEIQRTEQGDSAMYLCASSFLGGALDSPLHFGNGTRLTVT.

This clonotype was observed a handful of times. This chain links TRBV5-5 with TRBJ1-1; no definite D call. V dropped 5 bases and J dropped 2 bases, with 10 bases sitting between them. This CDR3 is 13 amino acids long. Germline CDR1 and CDR2: SGHKS and YYEKEE (reference sequence). The CDR3 reads CASRGQANTEAFF. CDR3 DNA sequence: TGTGCCAGCAGAGGCCAGGCCAACACTGAAGCTTTCTTT.

The chain has TRBV21-1 and TRBJ2-1; TRBD1, the table's D call, lacks a check against the DNA. TRBV21-1 is a pseudogene. The CDR3 consists of 14 residues. The chain's CDR3 is CASSKAHRNNEQFF. DNA for the CDR3: TGTGCCAGCAGCAAAGCGCACAGGAATAATGAGCAGTTCTTC.

The CDR3, as DNA: TGCGCCAGCAGCTTGGCCCAGGGGGCGGCTTACAATGAGCAGTTCTTC. Its protein product is CASSLAQGAAYNEQFF. The V gene is TRBV5-1, the J gene TRBJ2-1; 8 nucleotides match TRBD1. The CDR3 runs to 16 residues. The junction had 6 bases not matched to a gene; V was cut back by 0 bases and J by 4 bases. The germline gives CDR1 SGHRS, CDR2 YFSETQ.

The table lists this clonotype with a few counts. The chain combines TRBV12-3 or TRBV12-4 with TRBJ2-2; D might be TRBD1 or TRBD2, each matching 5 bases. Trimming pared 1 base from V and 6 bases from J, leaving 9 bases between. There are 14 residues in the CDR3. The chain's CDR3 is CASSLDWGPGELFF. CDR3 nucleotide sequence: TGTGCCAGCAGTTTAGACTGGGGACCCGGGGAGCTGTTTTTT.

In its sample, this clonotype was seen a few times. This rearrangement joins TRBV5-1 to TRBJ2-5; no definite D call. CDR3 size: 12 residues. The V end was cut by 2 bases, the J end by 4 bases, with 6 bases between. Germline CDR1 reads SGHRS; CDR2 reads YFSETQ. CDR3: CASSFEGETQYF. The CDR3 nucleotides read TGCGCCAGCAGCTTCGAAGGAGAGACCCAGTACTTC.

This clonotype was counted between two and nine times. This rearrangement joins TRBV6-5 to TRBJ1-1, with D uncertain. The CDR3 loop spans 14 amino acids. Trimming stripped 5 bases from V and 5 bases from J, with 15 bases between. Looked up from germline, CDR1 is MNHEY and CDR2 is SVGAGI. The CDR3 bases are TGTGCCAGCAGTCGATCGGGAGCCGGGACTGAAGCTTTCTTT. Protein product: CASSRSGAGTEAFF.

This chain links TRBV4-1 with TRBJ2-5; TRBD2 agrees at 8 bases. This CDR3 comprises 15 residues. V shed 0 bases, J shed 3 bases, and the junction held 3 bases outside the gene matches. Germline V gene lookup returns CDR1 MGHRA and CDR2 YSYEKL. The CDR3 DNA sequence: TGCGCCAGCAGCCAAGACTTTAGCGGGAAAGAGACCCAGTACTTC. This sequence encodes CASSQDFSGKETQYF.